Sequencing of this T cell receptor (beta chain) was carried out in a study of T cell responses to AZD1222 COVID-19 vaccine. Sequencing used immunoSEQ multiplex PCR; TCRdb keeps in-frame clones, though not all of them. This sample carries around 110,000 clones, almost 95% of them seen once, and the ten largest clones take around 1.8%. The CDR3 is 14 amino acids. V was clipped by 2 bases and J by 10 bases, with 12 bases between them. From germline, CDR1 is KGHSH and CDR2 LQKENI. Specimen: peripheral blood, collected on day 0 of AZD1222 vaccination. The chain couples TRBV18 to TRBJ1-6, with D perhaps TRBD1 (5 bases). The origin of this receptor is an adult in good health. The DNA for the CDR3 is TGTGCCAGCTCACCAGGAGGGGAAGGATCACCCCTCCACTTT. Encoded protein: CASSPGGEGSPLHF. Complete variable domain (other parts from reference TRBV18 and TRBJ1-6): NAGVMQNPRHLVRRRGQEARLRCSPMKGHSHVYWYRQLPEEGLKFMVYLQKENIIDESGMPKERFSAEFPKEGPSILRIQQVVRGDSAAYFCASSPGGEGSPLHFGNGTRLTVT.